The TCR beta chain under discussion was sequenced for a study of prognosis after radiotherapy for stage I lung cancer. CDR3 size: 13 residues. CDR1 is MNHNS, CDR2 SASEGT, per germline. J was trimmed by 3 bases and V by 8 bases; bases with no gene match: 3. It was by two-round multiplex PCR that TCR beta CDR3 was amplified from genomic DNA. First-round PCR employed TRBV- and TRBJ-specific primers for each gene. In TCRdb, the multiplex PCR reads were re-called with MiXCR into one record per CDR3 protein. Of 50,000 or so distinct CDR3 sequences listed, approximately 30% are singletons. This clonotype was found many times.

The clonotype originates from a donor at least 50 years old with non-small cell lung cancer. The sequencing used PBMCs, collected before or after stereotactic body radiation therapy (not recorded which). The V call is TRBV6-1, the J call TRBJ1-3, with 8 bases aligning to TRBD1. CDR3 nucleotides: TGTGCCAGCCAGACAGGGGTTGGAAACACCATATATTTT. Protein product: CASQTGVGNTIYF.